This paragraph covers one T cell receptor (beta chain) sequence. The data are from a study of Ad26.COV2.S vaccination and SARS-CoV-2 variants. Treatment of the sample: roughly 18 received Ad26.COV2.S at low or high dose, single or two shots; several received placebo; per-sample allocation not given. All samples were drawn on day 63, counting from the first vaccine or placebo injection. The CDR3 contains 11 residues. V trimming: 2 bases; J trimming: 15 bases; junction bases outside the gene matches: 4. The germline CDR1 and CDR2 sequences are GTSNPN and SVGIG (reference sequence). Profiling relied on immunoSEQ multiplex PCR, and the TCRdb table lists in-frame clones only, not all of them. The sample includes under 550,000 clones, around 90% of them seen just once.

The receptor's source is a person between 18 and 65 years old who received the Ad26.COV2.S COVID-19 vaccine or a placebo. This sequence joins TRBV30 and TRBJ2-1, with 10 bases identical to TRBD2. Sample: peripheral blood, taken in a trial of Ad26.COV2.S vaccine versus placebo. CDR3 sequence reads: CAWSSSGGPFF. The CDR3 nucleotides are TGTGCCTGGAGTTCTAGCGGGGGTCCGTTCTTC.